One sample yielded the 10 T cell receptor beta chains listed below, sequenced in a study of long-term antiretroviral therapy in people with HIV. The authors ran the immunoSEQ assay, v3.0, at survey level. Sequencing used immunoSEQ multiplex PCR; TCRdb keeps in-frame clones, though not all of them. The sample includes over 30,000 clones, over 75% of them seen just once. The source was unsorted PBMCs, collected 0.6 years after starting antiretroviral therapy. Receptor source: a man aged 18 to 29 with HIV.

This sequence joins TRBV7-9 and TRBJ1-5, with TRBD1 identical over 7 bases. CDR1 and CDR2 (germline): SEHNR, FQNEAQ (reference sequence). CDR3 length: 13 residues. V shed 11 bases, J shed 5 bases, and the junction held 9 bases outside the gene matches. The CDR3 is CAAGPDRDQPQHF. CDR3 nucleotides: TGTGCCGCGGGGCCTGACAGGGATCAGCCCCAGCATTTT.

This clone is medium-sized by share. The chain is built from TRBV2 and TRBJ2-7; TRBD1 might be the D (6 bases). The length of the CDR3 is 12 residues. Germline-derived CDR1 and CDR2 are SNHLY and FYNNEI. Trimming removed 7 bases from V and 2 bases from J, with 9 bases in between. CDR3 sequence: CASTDSTYEQYF. For the CDR3, the DNA is TGTGCCAGCACGGACAGTACCTACGAGCAGTACTTC.

The gene calls are TRBV28 and TRBJ2-1, with D perhaps TRBD2 (5 bases). The CDR3 extends over 13 amino acids. With 4 bases removed from V and 8 bases from J, the gap between germline ends came to 12 bases. CDR1 and CDR2 from the germline V gene are MDHEN and SYDVKM. Here the CDR3 reads CASSSPTRDEQFF. The CDR3 DNA is TGTGCCAGCAGTTCGCCTACTAGGGATGAGCAGTTCTTC.

J is TRBJ2-1 and V is TRBV27; TRBD2 aligns across 11 bases. J gave up 13 bases and V 3 bases, and 5 bases lay outside the gene matches. This CDR3 contains 13 residues. CDR1 and CDR2 from the germline V gene are MNHEY and SMNVEV (reference sequence). The CDR3 DNA reads as TGTGCCAGCAGTTTCACACTAGCGGGAGATCAGTTCTTC. The encoded protein is CASSFTLAGDQFF.

This chain links TRBV7-9 with TRBJ2-7; D is possibly TRBD2 (5 bases). The CDR3 totals 15 residues. Trimming left V 4 bases short and J 3 bases short, with 16 bases between. From germline, CDR1 is SEHNR and CDR2 FQNEAQ (reference sequence). This CDR3 is CASSSSVGSFYEQYF. DNA for the CDR3: TGTGCCAGCAGCTCATCTGTGGGGAGTTTCTACGAGCAGTACTTC.

This clone has only a few counts. CDR3 sequence reads: CASSVRTATDEQYF. The CDR3 DNA reads as TGTGCCAGCAGTGTTCGGACAGCGACCGACGAGCAGTACTTC. The chain has TRBV2 and TRBJ2-7, with a weak D call TRBD1 (6 bases). The CDR3 length is 14 residues. Germline V gives CDR1 SNHLY, CDR2 FYNNEI. The V and J ends lost 4 bases and 5 bases respectively, with 15 bases between them. Based on the CDR3 plus reference TRBV2 and TRBJ2-7, the full variable domain is EPEVTQTPSHQVTQMGQEVILRCVPISNHLYFYWYRQILGQKVEFLVSFYNNEISEKSEIFDDQFSVERPDGSNFTLKIRSTKLEDSAMYFCASSVRTATDEQYFGPGTRLTVT.

This clone showed up just once. The chain has TRBV2 and TRBJ1-1; D remains ambiguous. Germline V CDR1 and CDR2: SNHLY, FYNNEI. V was shortened by 8 bases and J by 7 bases, with 20 bases between the two germline ends. The CDR3 totals 14 residues. CDR3 coding DNA: TGTGCCAGCTTAGCTGGTTTTTTAGGAAATGAAGCTTTCTTT. Encoded protein: CASLAGFLGNEAFF.

This chain joins TRBV7-2 and TRBJ1-2, with D unclear. V was trimmed by 2 bases and J by 3 bases, leaving 7 bases between them. The CDR3 length is 13 residues. Germline V CDR1 and CDR2: SGHTA, FQGNSA. The DNA for the CDR3 is TGTGCCAGCAGCTTAAGGCGGGACTATGGCTACACCTTC. Encoded protein: CASSLRRDYGYTF.

The V and J genes are TRBV28 and TRBJ1-5, with D unclear. Trimming took 4 bases from V and 4 from J, leaving 11 bases between them. The CDR3 covers 14 residues. In germline, CDR1 is MDHEN, CDR2 SYDVKM. CDR3 sequence (DNA): TGTGCCAGCAGTTACCGAGGGCTTAATCAGCCCCAGCATTTT. It is translated as CASSYRGLNQPQHF.

The chain is built from TRBV6-1 and TRBJ1-4; no reliable D call. Germline values: CDR1 MNHNS, CDR2 SASEGT. Trimming cost V 7 bases and J 5 bases, with 14 bases left between them. This CDR3 region has 14 residues. The CDR3 spells CASKLGPQNEKLFF. The CDR3 DNA is TGTGCCAGCAAACTAGGGCCTCAGAATGAAAAACTGTTTTTT.